These 32 T cell receptor beta chains originate from one sample sequenced in a study of long-term antiretroviral therapy in people with HIV. Researchers ran immunoSEQ v3.0 at survey level. Produced via immunoSEQ multiplex PCR; TCRdb's table is partial and in-frame only. Of tens of thousands of clones detected, more than 90% appear once; the ten largest clones hold less than 3.5%. The material sequenced was unsorted PBMCs, taken 3.7 years after starting antiretroviral therapy. The source is a woman aged 50 to 65 with HIV.

This chain links TRBV19 with TRBJ1-1; 8 positions match TRBD1. V shed 5 bases and J 4 bases; nucleotides not matched to a gene: 3. The germline V gene encodes CDR1 LNHDA and CDR2 SQIVND (reference sequence). The length of the CDR3 is 13 residues. The CDR3 nucleotides read TGTGCCAGTAGTCTTACAGGGGGCACTGAAGCTTTCTTT. As protein: CASSLTGGTEAFF.

V is TRBV7-2 and J is TRBJ2-1, with D possibly being TRBD1 (6 bases). CDR1 is SGHTA, CDR2 FQGNSA, per germline. The CDR3 sequence is 13 residues long. The V end was cut by 2 bases, the J end by 6 bases, with 8 bases between. The CDR3 DNA follows: TGTGCCAGCAGCTTATTACAGGGCAATGAGCAGTTCTTC. As protein: CASSLLQGNEQFF.

The chain carries TRBV2 and TRBJ1-4; 10 bases are a match to TRBD1. CDR3 length: 13 amino acids. V lost 7 bases to trimming and J lost 7 bases; unmatched junction nucleotides: 3. Germline CDR1 and CDR2: SNHLY and FYNNEI. This CDR3 reads CASNRDRGEKLFF. The CDR3 DNA sequence: TGTGCCAGCAACCGGGACAGGGGTGAAAAACTGTTTTTT.

J is TRBJ2-3 and V is TRBV30; D possibly matches TRBD1 or TRBD2 (6 bases each). The CDR3 extends over 17 amino acids. From germline, CDR1 is GTSNPN and CDR2 SVGIG (reference sequence). The V gene lost 3 bases and the J gene lost 6 bases, with 25 bases spanning the gap. CDR3 nucleotide sequence: TGTGCCTGGAGCAATGACCGGGGGCAGGGGACATGGGATACGCAGTATTTT. Encoded protein: CAWSNDRGQGTWDTQYF. Based on the CDR3 plus reference TRBV30 and TRBJ2-3, the full variable domain is SQTIHQWPATLVQPVGSPLSLECTVEGTSNPNLYWYRQAAGRGLQLLFYSVGIGQISSEVPQNLSASRPQDRQFILSSKKLLLSDSGFYLCAWSNDRGQGTWDTQYFGPGTRLTVL.

The chain has TRBV6-1 and TRBJ2-6; 7 nucleotides match TRBD1. The CDR3 is 18 amino acids. Unmatched junction bases numbered 8, after V lost 3 bases and J lost 0 bases. CDR1 is MNHNS, CDR2 SASEGT, per germline. The CDR3 protein is CASSDYTGAYSGANVLTF. The CDR3 region has the DNA TGTGCCAGCAGTGATTATACAGGGGCCTACTCTGGGGCCAACGTCCTGACTTTC.

The chain combines TRBV2 with TRBJ2-7; D possibly uses TRBD1 or TRBD2 (6 bases each). Looked up from germline, CDR1 is SNHLY and CDR2 is FYNNEI. The V end lost 3 bases, the J end lost 3 bases, and 15 bases lay between the germline ends. This CDR3 spans 15 amino acids. The CDR3 protein is CASSEEGYRVYEQYF. In nucleotides, the CDR3 is TGTGCCAGCAGTGAGGAGGGGTACAGGGTCTACGAGCAGTACTTC.

This clone was detected once. This rearrangement joins TRBV15 to TRBJ1-2; TRBD1 might be the D (5 bases). There are 13 residues in the CDR3. Germline V gene sequence: CDR1 LNHNV, CDR2 YYDKDF (reference sequence). The germline V and J ends were trimmed by 5 bases and 6 bases, with 13 bases remaining between them. The CDR3 coding sequence is TGTGCCACCAGCCTATGGGGGGGAAATGGCTACACCTTC. Translated, it gives CATSLWGGNGYTF.

The chain joins TRBV19 to TRBJ1-1; D may be TRBD1 (5 bases). Between the trimmed V and J ends, which lost 6 bases and 10 bases, there was a span of 21 bases. CDR3 size: 14 residues. Germline lookup yields CDR1 LNHDA and CDR2 SQIVND (reference sequence). The DNA for the CDR3 is TGTGCCAGTAGCGGCCGACAGCTTCGGTTGGGAGCTTTCTTT. Translating it yields CASSGRQLRLGAFF.

In regard to this clone: The junction does not match germline at one end; this may be a read error. The chain recombines TRBV6-5 with TRBJ1-1; D not resolved. The CDR3 sequence is 11 residues long. Germline CDR1 MNHEY, CDR2 SVGAGI. This CDR3 reads CVSGEGTEAFF. As DNA, the CDR3 is TGTGTCAGCGGGGAGGGCACTGAAGCTTTCTTT.

The genes are TRBV5-6 and TRBJ1-1; D gene unclear. The CDR3 has 15 residues. In germline, CDR1 is SGHDT, CDR2 YYEEEE. The V and J ends lost 0 bases and 1 base respectively, with 10 bases between them. CDR3 region: CASSLAGRKNTEAFF. The CDR3 DNA is TGTGCCAGCAGCTTGGCGGGTAGGAAGAACACTGAAGCTTTCTTT.

The rearrangement links TRBV15 to TRBJ2-3; the match to TRBD1 covers 10 bases. Unmatched junction bases numbered 7, after V lost 0 bases and J lost 4 bases. Germline loops: CDR1 LNHNV, CDR2 YYDKDF (reference sequence). The CDR3 covers 17 residues. DNA of the CDR3: TGTGCCACCAGCAGAGATTTTGACAGGGGGCGCCCAGATACGCAGTATTTT. Its translation is CATSRDFDRGRPDTQYF.

This chain links TRBV4-3 with TRBJ2-7; 7 bases fit TRBD1. This CDR3 has 15 residues. Germline V lookup: CDR1 LGHNA, CDR2 YSLEER. V was clipped by 0 bases and J by 2 bases; unmatched bases: 4. CDR3 loop: CASSQEGTVAYEQYF. The DNA of the CDR3 is TGCGCCAGCAGCCAAGAGGGGACAGTCGCCTACGAGCAGTACTTC.

This chain joins TRBV30 and TRBJ1-6; 8 nucleotides align to TRBD1. Germline CDR1 reads GTSNPN; CDR2 reads SVGIG (reference sequence). This CDR3 region has 14 residues. Trimming removed 1 base from V and 5 bases from J; junction bases left unmatched: 1. The CDR3 DNA is TGTGCCTGGAGTGCGGGACAGGATAATTCACCCCTCCACTTT. Its protein is CAWSAGQDNSPLHF.

This clone was observed once. CDR3 amino acids: CAWSPDRDTEAFF. DNA for the CDR3: TGTGCCTGGAGTCCGGACAGGGACACTGAAGCTTTCTTT. V is TRBV30 and J is TRBJ1-1; 8 nucleotides align to TRBD1. Germline V gene sequence: CDR1 GTSNPN, CDR2 SVGIG (reference sequence). CDR3 length: 13 residues. The J segment lost 3 bases and the V segment lost 2 bases, leaving 2 bases of the junction unmatched.

V gene TRBV7-3 combines with J gene TRBJ2-2; TRBD2 might be the D (5 bases). The V end was cut by 4 bases, the J end by 1 base, with 7 bases between. This CDR3 region has 14 residues. The germline V gene encodes CDR1 SGHTA and CDR2 FQGTGA. The CDR3 loop is CASSSGMNTGELFF. Written as DNA, the CDR3 is TGTGCCAGCAGCTCGGGGATGAACACCGGGGAGCTGTTTTTT.

CDR3 DNA: TGTGCCAGCAGCCCCCTCGCTGAAGCTTTCTTT. Translated, it gives CASSPLAEAFF. The chain has TRBV6-5 and TRBJ1-1, with unresolved D. Germline V gene lookup returns CDR1 MNHEY and CDR2 SVGAGI. This CDR3 contains 11 residues. V lost 6 bases and J 6 bases, leaving 8 bases between the germline ends.

V is TRBV7-3 and J is TRBJ2-1; D is perhaps TRBD2 (6 bases). V lost 5 bases and J 10 bases, leaving 18 bases between the germline ends. Germline CDR1 and CDR2: SGHTA and FQGTGA. The CDR3 totals 14 residues. The CDR3 nucleotides are TGTGCCAGCAGCGCGAATAGCGGTGGGGGAGAGCAGTTCTTC. Its protein is CASSANSGGGEQFF.

The rearrangement uses TRBV5-8 and TRBJ1-1; TRBD1 is a possible D gene (6 bases). Between the trimmed V and J ends, which lost 5 bases and 1 base, there was a span of 15 bases. Germline CDR1 SGHTS, CDR2 YDEGEE. CDR3 size: 15 residues. DNA of the CDR3: TGTGCCAGCAGGTCTTATAACAGGGCGAACACTGAAGCTTTCTTT. Translating it yields CASRSYNRANTEAFF.

The chain employs TRBV10-3 and TRBJ2-7; no clear D. Deletions cut 4 bases from V and 1 base from J, with 11 bases between. This CDR3 region has 14 residues. Per germline, CDR1 ENHRY and CDR2 SYGVKD. The CDR3 reads CAISASIGSYEQYF. CDR3 nucleotide sequence: TGTGCCATCAGTGCCTCTATAGGATCCTACGAGCAGTACTTC.

V gene TRBV5-1 combines with J gene TRBJ1-2; a possible D gene is TRBD1 (5 bases). CDR3 size: 13 residues. V was clipped by 6 bases and J by 7 bases, with 16 bases between them. Germline lookup yields CDR1 SGHRS and CDR2 YFSETQ. As DNA, the CDR3 is TGCGCCAGCACCCGGACGGGGGAGTTTGGCTACACCTTC. Residues: CASTRTGEFGYTF.

This chain joins TRBV10-3 and TRBJ2-7, with a tentative D call TRBD1 (5 bases). This CDR3 contains 15 residues. CDR1 ENHRY and CDR2 SYGVKD come from the germline V gene. V was shortened by 10 bases and J by 6 bases, with 25 bases between the two germline ends. Here the CDR3 reads CATVDRRQGFGEQYF. The CDR3 coding sequence is TGTGCCACCGTGGATCGGCGGCAGGGTTTTGGCGAGCAGTACTTC.

This chain connects TRBV7-9 to TRBJ1-5; no clear D. This CDR3 has 12 amino acids. The V and J ends lost 3 bases and 5 bases respectively, with 5 bases between them. Germline V gene lookup returns CDR1 SEHNR and CDR2 FQNEAQ (reference sequence). CDR3 sequence: CASSFDHQPQHF. CDR3 in DNA: TGTGCCAGCAGCTTCGACCATCAGCCCCAGCATTTT.

The V gene is TRBV9, the J gene TRBJ1-6; D call uncertain. In germline, CDR1 is SGDLS, CDR2 YYNGEE. Between the trimmed V and J ends, which lost 0 bases and 7 bases, there was a span of 11 bases. The CDR3 consists of 15 residues. CDR3 DNA sequence: TGTGCCAGCAGCGTAGGTCCGGAGACCAATTCACCCCTCCACTTT. Encoded protein: CASSVGPETNSPLHF.

This chain joins TRBV2 and TRBJ1-1; D call uncertain. Trimming pared 7 bases from V and 4 bases from J, leaving 13 bases between. CDR1 is SNHLY and CDR2 is FYNNEI in the germline V gene. The CDR3 runs 13 residues. CDR3 protein: CASTWTPSTEAFF. As DNA, the CDR3 is TGTGCCAGCACTTGGACGCCGTCCACTGAAGCTTTCTTT.

The rearrangement links TRBV19 to TRBJ2-1, with 10 bases fitting TRBD1. Trimming removed 3 bases from V and 5 bases from J; junction bases left unmatched: 4. The CDR3 loop spans 15 amino acids. Germline V gene lookup returns CDR1 LNHDA and CDR2 SQIVND (reference sequence). Here the CDR3 reads CASSIPGQGNNEQFF. The CDR3 DNA follows: TGTGCCAGTAGTATCCCGGGACAGGGGAACAATGAGCAGTTCTTC.

This clone has a handful of counts. The rearrangement joins TRBV30 to TRBJ1-4; the match to TRBD1 covers 7 bases. The ends lost 5 bases at V and 0 bases at J; junction bases unmatched: 6. Germline CDR1 is GTSNPN and CDR2 is SVGIG (reference sequence). There are 15 residues in the CDR3. CDR3 in DNA: TGTGCCTGGGGCAGGGGGAGGTCAACTAATGAAAAACTGTTTTTT. Its protein product is CAWGRGRSTNEKLFF.

This clone was recorded only once. The chain combines TRBV9 with TRBJ2-5; 9 bases align to TRBD2. Germline assignment: CDR1 SGDLS and CDR2 YYNGEE. This CDR3 comprises 14 residues. With 3 bases clipped from V and 5 bases from J, the junction kept 5 bases outside the gene matches. The CDR3 sequence is CASSAGTSRETQYF. The CDR3 nucleotides are TGTGCCAGCAGCGCCGGGACTAGCAGGGAGACCCAGTACTTC.

V is TRBV7-8 and J is TRBJ1-3; tentative D call: TRBD1 (5 bases). Trimming stripped 5 bases from V and 4 bases from J, with 15 bases between. CDR1 is SGHVS and CDR2 is FQNEAQ in the germline V gene. This CDR3 has 15 residues. CDR3 loop: CASSPREGLGNTIYF. The CDR3 nucleotides read TGTGCCAGCAGCCCGCGGGAGGGGTTGGGAAACACCATATATTTT.

J is TRBJ2-2 and V is TRBV5-1, with D possibly being TRBD1 (5 bases). The germline V gene encodes CDR1 SGHRS and CDR2 YFSETQ. The CDR3 is 15 amino acids. V dropped 0 bases and J dropped 3 bases, with 9 bases sitting between them. The CDR3 coding sequence is TGCGCCAGCAGCTTGGCACAGGCGGACACCGGGGAGCTGTTTTTT. Its protein product is CASSLAQADTGELFF.

This clone was seen a handful of times. This rearrangement joins TRBV7-8 to TRBJ2-1; D remains unclear. The CDR3 is 11 residues long. Trimming took off 8 bases at V and 7 bases at J, with 9 bases between the two ends. Germline CDR1 is SGHVS and CDR2 is FQNEAQ. CDR3 sequence reads: CASDGGNEQFF. The CDR3 DNA sequence: TGTGCCAGCGATGGCGGAAATGAGCAGTTCTTC.

This clone is a singleton in its sample. The chain recombines TRBV6-1 with TRBJ2-2; tentatively, D is TRBD2 (5 bases). This CDR3 contains 15 residues. Looked up from germline, CDR1 is MNHNS and CDR2 is SASEGT. Trimming left V 3 bases short and J 5 bases short, with 13 bases between. The CDR3 DNA reads TGTGCCAGCAGTGAGAGTAGCGTAGGGACCGGGGAGCTGTTTTTT. Translation gives CASSESSVGTGELFF.

The rearrangement links TRBV6-5 to TRBJ1-5, with D perhaps matching TRBD1 (6 bases). Germline-derived CDR1 and CDR2 are MNHEY and SVGAGI. V was pared by 0 bases and J by 7 bases, with 10 bases between. The CDR3 contains 14 residues. Here the CDR3 reads CASSYSNRAQPQHF. CDR3 coding DNA: TGTGCCAGCAGTTACTCCAACAGGGCGCAGCCCCAGCATTTT.